The 16 T cell receptor beta chains below all came from one sample that was sequenced in a study of OX40 agonist ivuxolimab in advanced cancers. Using immunoSEQ multiplex PCR, the repertoire was profiled, and TCRdb retains in-frame clones only, with some absent. The sample lists tens of thousands of clones, 88% occurring once. The input for sequencing was CD4+ or CD8+ T cells sorted from blood, taken in a trial of the OX40 agonist ivuxolimab. The source is an adult with an advanced solid tumor such as melanoma, head and neck, liver or kidney cancer.

The V gene is TRBV28, the J gene TRBJ2-1; no reliable D call. The CDR3 is 15 residues long. Germline V gene sequence: CDR1 MDHEN, CDR2 SYDVKM. Trimming took off 2 bases at V and 0 bases at J, with 8 bases between the two ends. CDR3 sequence (DNA): TGTGCCAGCAGTTTAGCGGTTAGCTCCTACAATGAGCAGTTCTTC. Protein sequence: CASSLAVSSYNEQFF.

The rearrangement uses TRBV5-1 and TRBJ2-2; a possible D gene is TRBD2 (7 bases). This CDR3 has 16 amino acids. The germline CDR1 and CDR2 sequences are SGHRS and YFSETQ. The V end lost 4 bases, the J end lost 0 bases, and 13 bases lay between the germline ends. This chain's CDR3 is CASSDWGGANTGELFF. DNA for the CDR3: TGCGCCAGCAGCGATTGGGGGGGCGCGAACACCGGGGAGCTGTTTTTT. The entire variable domain, with the rest obtained from reference TRBV5-1 and TRBJ2-2, is as follows: KAGVTQTPRYLIKTRGQQVTLSCSPISGHRSVSWYQQTPGQGLQFLFEYFSETQRNKGNFPGRFSGRQFSNSRSEMNVSTLELGDSALYLCASSDWGGANTGELFFGEGSRLTVL.

The genes are TRBV21-1 and TRBJ2-7; TRBD2 is the table's D call and was not checked against the DNA. TRBV21-1 is noted as a pseudogene. This CDR3 region has 15 residues. Here the CDR3 DNA reads TGTGCCAGCAGCACTCCTTCGGAGGGAATCTACGAGCAGTACTTC. Amino acids: CASSTPSEGIYEQYF.

The chain has TRBV7-2 and TRBJ2-1; tentatively, D is TRBD1 (6 bases). CDR1 is SGHTA, CDR2 FQGNSA, per germline. CDR3 length: 14 residues. Trimming pared 3 bases from V and 4 bases from J, leaving 10 bases between. Here the CDR3 reads CASSLGQPYNEQFF. CDR3 DNA sequence: TGTGCCAGCAGCTTGGGACAACCATACAATGAGCAGTTCTTC.

The chain employs TRBV4-3 and TRBJ2-7; TRBD1 aligns across 9 bases. The CDR3 extends over 14 amino acids. Germline V lookup: CDR1 LGHNA, CDR2 YSLEER. Germline trimming cut 5 bases from V and 5 bases from J; bases unmatched to any gene: 7. DNA of the CDR3: TGCGCCAGCAGCTACGGACAGGGGTTTGACGAGCAGTACTTC. Its protein is CASSYGQGFDEQYF.

J is TRBJ2-2 and V is TRBV28; 10 nucleotides align to TRBD2. In germline, CDR1 is MDHEN, CDR2 SYDVKM. This CDR3 is 17 amino acids long. The V and J ends lost 2 bases and 7 bases, in that order; junction bases with no gene match: 10. The CDR3 DNA reads TGTGCCAGCAGTTTAAACCTAGCGGGAGAACGGAACGGGGAGCTGTTTTTT. Translated, it gives CASSLNLAGERNGELFF. The variable domain in full, with the rest retrieved from reference TRBV28 and TRBJ2-2, is DVKVTQSSRYLVKRTGEKVFLECVQDMDHENMFWYRQDPGLGLRLIYFSYDVKMKEKGDIPEGYSVSREKKERFSLILESASTNQTSMYLCASSLNLAGERNGELFFGEGSRLTVL.

The chain combines TRBV9 with TRBJ1-3; the D gene is possibly TRBD1 (5 bases). Trimming pared 3 bases from V and 3 bases from J, leaving 13 bases between. The CDR3 length is 15 residues. The germline CDR1 and CDR2 sequences are SGDLS and YYNGEE. The CDR3 protein is CASSAEGTVGNTIYF. The CDR3 DNA sequence: TGTGCCAGCAGCGCGGAAGGGACGGTTGGAAACACCATATATTTT.

This clone was recorded only once. A read error may account for a junction end that differs from germline. The rearrangement links TRBV11-1 to TRBJ2-7; D assignment may be TRBD1 or TRBD2 (5 bases each). CDR1 is SGHAT, CDR2 FQDESV, per germline (reference sequence). This CDR3 contains 15 residues. CDR3 sequence: CASSQTPGTSDEQYF. CDR3 nucleotides: TGTGCCAGCAGTCAGACTCCCGGGACCTCCGACGAGCAGTACTTC.

This chain links TRBV7-6 with TRBJ2-2; D gene ambiguous. The CDR3 runs to 17 residues. Between the trimmed V and J ends, which lost 4 bases and 4 bases, there was a span of 19 bases. CDR1 is SGHVS and CDR2 is FNYEAQ in the germline V gene. The chain's CDR3 is CASSSQMVPPGTGELFF. DNA of the CDR3: TGTGCCAGCAGCTCCCAAATGGTACCTCCCGGCACCGGGGAGCTGTTTTTT.

V usage is TRBV15 and J usage is TRBJ2-1; 12 nucleotides line up with TRBD2. The ends lost 0 bases at V and 7 bases at J; junction bases unmatched: 10. Germline lookup yields CDR1 LNHNV and CDR2 YYDKDF (reference sequence). The CDR3 spans 18 residues. CDR3 in amino acids: CATSREGLAGPSWNEQFF. The DNA for the CDR3 is TGTGCCACCAGCAGAGAGGGACTAGCGGGTCCCTCTTGGAATGAGCAGTTCTTC.

The chain links TRBV9 to TRBJ2-1; 8 nucleotides align to TRBD2. This CDR3 region has 13 residues. Germline CDR1 SGDLS, CDR2 YYNGEE. Trimming at V came to 4 bases and at J to 8 bases, leaving 5 bases not matched to a gene. The CDR3 coding sequence is TGTGCCAGCAGCCTCTCGACTAGCGATGAGCAGTTCTTC. As protein: CASSLSTSDEQFF. Based on the CDR3 plus reference TRBV9 and TRBJ2-1, the full variable domain is DSGVTQTPKHLITATGQRVTLRCSPRSGDLSVYWYQQSLDQGLQFLIQYYNGEERAKGNILERFSAQQFPDLHSELNLSSLELGDSALYFCASSLSTSDEQFFGPGTRLTVL.

The chain links TRBV7-9 to TRBJ2-2, with D perhaps TRBD1 or TRBD2 (6 bases each). The V and J ends lost 1 base and 7 bases respectively, with 13 bases between them. The CDR3 runs to 15 residues. The germline CDR1 and CDR2 sequences are SEHNR and FQNEAQ (reference sequence). CDR3: CASSLVGGEIGELFF. The CDR3, as DNA: TGTGCCAGCAGCTTAGTGGGGGGCGAAATCGGGGAGCTGTTTTTT.

Concerning this clone: This sample includes further DNA sequences coding for the same CDR3. The chain has TRBV9 and TRBJ2-1; the match to TRBD2 covers 10 bases. CDR1 is SGDLS, CDR2 YYNGEE, per germline. Trimming removed 3 bases from V and 3 bases from J; junction bases left unmatched: 3. CDR3 size: 15 residues. CDR3 nucleotides: TGTGCCAGCAGCGAGGGGACTAGCGACTACAATGAGCAGTTCTTC. This codes for CASSEGTSDYNEQFF.

The chain is built from TRBV13 and TRBJ2-2, with 11 bases fitting TRBD2. In germline, CDR1 is PRHDT, CDR2 FYEKMQ (reference sequence). Losses at the gene ends were 5 bases for V and 5 bases for J; bases not matched to a gene: 7. The CDR3 spans 16 residues. The CDR3, as DNA: TGTGCCAGCAGCGATCCGACTAGCGGGAATACCGGGGAGCTGTTTTTT. The encoded protein is CASSDPTSGNTGELFF.

The rearrangement uses TRBV5-5 and TRBJ2-1; 8 bases align to TRBD2. The CDR3 loop spans 17 amino acids. In germline, CDR1 is SGHKS, CDR2 YYEKEE (reference sequence). After removal of 7 bases from V and 0 bases from J, the junction contained 12 bases not matched to a gene. CDR3 residues: CASYGGSGGPSYNEQFF. In DNA, the CDR3 is TGTGCCAGCTACGGTGGAAGCGGGGGCCCCTCCTACAATGAGCAGTTCTTC.

This chain uses TRBV14 with TRBJ2-7; 9 bases agree with TRBD1. Germline assignment: CDR1 SGHDN and CDR2 FVKESK. Unmatched junction bases numbered 5, after V lost 3 bases and J lost 2 bases. The CDR3 sequence is 15 residues long. This CDR3 is CASSHQDRGTYEQYF. The CDR3 nucleotides are TGTGCCAGCAGCCACCAGGACAGGGGTACCTACGAGCAGTACTTC.